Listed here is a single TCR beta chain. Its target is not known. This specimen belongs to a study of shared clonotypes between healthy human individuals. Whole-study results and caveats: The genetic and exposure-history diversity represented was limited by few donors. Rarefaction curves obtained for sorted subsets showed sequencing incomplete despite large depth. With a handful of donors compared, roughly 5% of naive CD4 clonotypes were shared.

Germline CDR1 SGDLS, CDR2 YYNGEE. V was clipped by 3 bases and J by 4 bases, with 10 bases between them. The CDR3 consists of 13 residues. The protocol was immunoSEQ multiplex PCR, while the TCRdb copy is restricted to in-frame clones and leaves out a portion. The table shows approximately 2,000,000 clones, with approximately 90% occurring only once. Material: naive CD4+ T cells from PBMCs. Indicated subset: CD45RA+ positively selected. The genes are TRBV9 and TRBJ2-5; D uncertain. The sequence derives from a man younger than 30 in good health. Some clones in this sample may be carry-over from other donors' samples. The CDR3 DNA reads TGTGCCAGCAGCGCAGGAGTGGGAGAGACCCAGTACTTC. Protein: CASSAGVGETQYF.